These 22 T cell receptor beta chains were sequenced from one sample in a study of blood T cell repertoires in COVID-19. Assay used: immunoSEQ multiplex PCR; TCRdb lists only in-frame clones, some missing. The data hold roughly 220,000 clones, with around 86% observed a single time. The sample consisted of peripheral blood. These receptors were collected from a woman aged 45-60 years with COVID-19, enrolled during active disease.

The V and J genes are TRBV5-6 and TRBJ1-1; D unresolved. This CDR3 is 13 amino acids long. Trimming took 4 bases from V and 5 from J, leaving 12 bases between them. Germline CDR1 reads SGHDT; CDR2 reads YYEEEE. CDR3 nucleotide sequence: TGTGCCAGCAGCCTCTCGGGTGGGACTGAAGCTTTCTTT. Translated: CASSLSGGTEAFF.

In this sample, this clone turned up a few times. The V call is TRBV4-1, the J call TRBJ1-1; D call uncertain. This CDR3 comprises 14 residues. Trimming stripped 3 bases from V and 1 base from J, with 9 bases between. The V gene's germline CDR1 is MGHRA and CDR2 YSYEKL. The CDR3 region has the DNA TGCGCCAGCAGCCACGGAGGGCAGAACACTGAAGCTTTCTTT. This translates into CASSHGGQNTEAFF.

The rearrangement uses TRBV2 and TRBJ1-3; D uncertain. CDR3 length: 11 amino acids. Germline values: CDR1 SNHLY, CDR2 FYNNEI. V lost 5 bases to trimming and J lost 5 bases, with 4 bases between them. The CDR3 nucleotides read TGTGCCAGCAGTATCAGAAACACCATATATTTT. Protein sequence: CASSIRNTIYF. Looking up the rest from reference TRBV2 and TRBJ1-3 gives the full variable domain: EPEVTQTPSHQVTQMGQEVILRCVPISNHLYFYWYRQILGQKVEFLVSFYNNEISEKSEIFDDQFSVERPDGSNFTLKIRSTKLEDSAMYFCASSIRNTIYFGEGSWLTVV.

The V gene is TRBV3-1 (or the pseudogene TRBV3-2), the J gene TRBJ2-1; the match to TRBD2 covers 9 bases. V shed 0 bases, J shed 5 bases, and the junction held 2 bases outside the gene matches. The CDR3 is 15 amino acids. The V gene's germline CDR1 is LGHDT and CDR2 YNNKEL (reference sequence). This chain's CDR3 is CASSQEVAGDNEQFF. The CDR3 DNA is TGTGCCAGCAGCCAAGAGGTAGCGGGGGACAATGAGCAGTTCTTC.

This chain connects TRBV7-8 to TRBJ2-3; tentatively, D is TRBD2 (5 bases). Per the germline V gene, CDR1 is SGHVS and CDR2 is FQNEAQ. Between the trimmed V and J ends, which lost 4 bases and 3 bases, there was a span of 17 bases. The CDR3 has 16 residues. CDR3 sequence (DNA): TGTGCCAGCAGCTCCCCTAGAGTAGGAGGTACAGATACGCAGTATTTT. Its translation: CASSSPRVGGTDTQYF. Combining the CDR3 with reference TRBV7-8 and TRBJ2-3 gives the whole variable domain GAGVSQSPRYKVAKRGQDVALRCDPISGHVSLFWYQQALGQGPEFLTYFQNEAQLDKSGLPSDRFFAERPEGSVSTLKIQRTQQEDSAVYLCASSSPRVGGTDTQYFGPGTRLTVL.

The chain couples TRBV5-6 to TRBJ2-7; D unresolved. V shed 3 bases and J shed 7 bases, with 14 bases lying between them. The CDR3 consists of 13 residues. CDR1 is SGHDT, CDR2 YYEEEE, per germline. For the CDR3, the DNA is TGTGCCAGCAGCTCCATGACTGAATGGGAGCAGTACGTC. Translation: CASSSMTEWEQYV.

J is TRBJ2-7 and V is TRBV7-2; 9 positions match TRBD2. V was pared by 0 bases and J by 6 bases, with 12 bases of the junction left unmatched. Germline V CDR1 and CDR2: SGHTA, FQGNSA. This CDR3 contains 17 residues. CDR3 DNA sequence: TGTGCCAGCAGCTTAGCAGCGGGGGGTAGGGCCTTTGCCGAGCAGTACTTC. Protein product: CASSLAAGGRAFAEQYF.

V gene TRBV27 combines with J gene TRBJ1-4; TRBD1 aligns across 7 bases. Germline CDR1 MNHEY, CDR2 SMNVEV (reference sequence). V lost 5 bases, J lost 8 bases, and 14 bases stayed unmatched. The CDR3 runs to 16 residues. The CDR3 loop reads CASSREGVGGGEKLFF. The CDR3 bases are TGTGCCAGCAGTCGAGAAGGGGTAGGGGGCGGCGAAAAACTGTTTTTT.

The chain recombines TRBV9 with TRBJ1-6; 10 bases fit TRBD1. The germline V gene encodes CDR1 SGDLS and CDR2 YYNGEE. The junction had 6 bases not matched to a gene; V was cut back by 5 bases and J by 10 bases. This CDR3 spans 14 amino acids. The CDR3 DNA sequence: TGTGCCAGCAGTTCCGACAGGGGGCAATCACCCCTCCACTTT. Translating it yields CASSSDRGQSPLHF.

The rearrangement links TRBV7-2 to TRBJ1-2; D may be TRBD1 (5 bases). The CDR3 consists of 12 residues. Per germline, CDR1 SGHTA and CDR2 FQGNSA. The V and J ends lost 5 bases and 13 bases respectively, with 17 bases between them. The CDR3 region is CASSLDSSECTF. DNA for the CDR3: TGTGCCAGCAGCCTCGACAGCTCCGAGTGCACCTTC. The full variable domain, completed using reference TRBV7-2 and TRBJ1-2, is GAGVSQSPSNKVTEKGKDVELRCDPISGHTALYWYRQSLGQGLEFLIYFQGNSAPDKSGLPSDRFSAERTGGSVSTLTIQRTQQEDSAVYLCASSLDSSECTFGSGTRLTVV.

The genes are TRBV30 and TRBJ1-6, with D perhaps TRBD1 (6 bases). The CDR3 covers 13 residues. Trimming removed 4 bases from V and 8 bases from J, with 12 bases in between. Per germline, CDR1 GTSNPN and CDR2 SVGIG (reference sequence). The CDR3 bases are TGTGCCTGGAAAGAACAGGGCGATTCACCCCTCCACTTT. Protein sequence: CAWKEQGDSPLHF.

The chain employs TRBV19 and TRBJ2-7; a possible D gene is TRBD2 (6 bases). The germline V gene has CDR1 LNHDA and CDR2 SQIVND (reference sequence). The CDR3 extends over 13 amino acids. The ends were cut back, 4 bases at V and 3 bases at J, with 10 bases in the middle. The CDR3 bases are TGTGCCAGTAGTAGGGGGGAAAGCTACGAGCAGTACTTC. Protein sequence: CASSRGESYEQYF.

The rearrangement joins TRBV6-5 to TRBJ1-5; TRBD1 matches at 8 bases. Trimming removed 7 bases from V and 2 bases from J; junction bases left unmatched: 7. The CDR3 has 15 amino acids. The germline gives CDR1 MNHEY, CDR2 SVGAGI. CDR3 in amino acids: CASIGAGGGNQPQHF. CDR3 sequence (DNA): TGTGCCAGCATTGGGGCAGGGGGCGGCAATCAGCCCCAGCATTTT.

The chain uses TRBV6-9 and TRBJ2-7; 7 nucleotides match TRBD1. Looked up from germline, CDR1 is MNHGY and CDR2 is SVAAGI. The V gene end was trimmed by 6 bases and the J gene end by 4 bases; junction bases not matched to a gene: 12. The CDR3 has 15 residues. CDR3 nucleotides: TGTGCCAGCAGGGTACCCCCGGGACAGAATTACGAGCAGTACTTC. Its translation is CASRVPPGQNYEQYF.

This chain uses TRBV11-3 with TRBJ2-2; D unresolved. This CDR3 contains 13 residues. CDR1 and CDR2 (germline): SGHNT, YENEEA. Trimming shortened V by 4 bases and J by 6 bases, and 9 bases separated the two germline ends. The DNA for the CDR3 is TGTGCCAGCAGCTCCTCCCGGTCCGGGGAGCTGTTTTTT. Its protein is CASSSSRSGELFF. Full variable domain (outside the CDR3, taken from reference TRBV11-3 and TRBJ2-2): EAGVVQSPRYKIIEKKQPVAFWCNPISGHNTLYWYLQNLGQGPELLIRYENEEAVDDSQLPKDRFSAERLKGVDSTLKIQPAELGDSAVYLCASSSSRSGELFFGEGSRLTVL.

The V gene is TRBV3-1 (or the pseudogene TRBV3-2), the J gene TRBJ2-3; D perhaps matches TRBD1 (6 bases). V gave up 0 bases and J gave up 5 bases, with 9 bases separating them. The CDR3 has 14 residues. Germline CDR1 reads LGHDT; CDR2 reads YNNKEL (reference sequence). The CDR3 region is CASSQDTGRDTQYF. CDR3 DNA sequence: TGTGCCAGCAGCCAAGATACAGGGAGAGATACGCAGTATTTT.

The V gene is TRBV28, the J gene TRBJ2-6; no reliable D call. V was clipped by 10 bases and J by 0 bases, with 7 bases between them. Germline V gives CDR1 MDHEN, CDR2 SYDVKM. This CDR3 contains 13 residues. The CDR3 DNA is TGTGCCACGCGACTCTCTGGGGCCAACGTCCTGACTTTC. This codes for CATRLSGANVLTF. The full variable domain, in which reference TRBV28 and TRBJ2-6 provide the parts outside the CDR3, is DVKVTQSSRYLVKRTGEKVFLECVQDMDHENMFWYRQDPGLGLRLIYFSYDVKMKEKGDIPEGYSVSREKKERFSLILESASTNQTSMYLCATRLSGANVLTFGAGSRLTVL.

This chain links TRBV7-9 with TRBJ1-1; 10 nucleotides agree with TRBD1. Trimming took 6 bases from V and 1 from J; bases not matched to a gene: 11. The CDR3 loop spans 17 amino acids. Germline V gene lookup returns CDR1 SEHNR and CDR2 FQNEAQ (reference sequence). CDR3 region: CASRVGQGVVRNTEAFF. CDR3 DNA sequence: TGTGCCAGCAGGGTAGGACAGGGGGTTGTTCGGAACACTGAAGCTTTCTTT.

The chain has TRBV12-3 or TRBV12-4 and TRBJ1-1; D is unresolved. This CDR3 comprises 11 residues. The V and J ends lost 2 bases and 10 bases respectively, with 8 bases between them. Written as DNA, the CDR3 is TGTGCCAGCAGTTTATCGGTAATAGCTTTCTTT. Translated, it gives CASSLSVIAFF.

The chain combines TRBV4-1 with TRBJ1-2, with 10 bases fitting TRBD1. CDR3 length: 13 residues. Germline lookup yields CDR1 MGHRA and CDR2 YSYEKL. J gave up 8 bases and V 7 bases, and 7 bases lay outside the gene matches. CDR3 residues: CASNTGTGDGYTF. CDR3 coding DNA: TGCGCCAGCAACACAGGGACAGGGGACGGCTACACCTTC.

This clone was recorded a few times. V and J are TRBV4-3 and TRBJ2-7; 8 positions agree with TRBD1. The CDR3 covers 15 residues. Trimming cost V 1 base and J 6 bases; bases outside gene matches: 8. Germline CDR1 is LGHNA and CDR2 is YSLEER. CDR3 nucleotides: TGCGCCAGCAGCCAAGGGGCAGGGGGCCTTCGCGAGCAGTACTTC. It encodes CASSQGAGGLREQYF.

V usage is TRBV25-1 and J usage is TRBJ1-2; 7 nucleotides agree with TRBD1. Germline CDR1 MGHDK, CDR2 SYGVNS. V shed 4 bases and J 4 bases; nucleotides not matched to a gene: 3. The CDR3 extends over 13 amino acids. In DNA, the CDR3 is TGTGCCAGCAGTGCCGGGACAGTCTATGGCTACACCTTC. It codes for CASSAGTVYGYTF.